This is a list of T cell receptor beta chains from one sample in a study of blood T cells in healthy people across ages. Using its own MiXCR run on the 5' RACE reads, TCRdb lists one record per CDR3 protein. The repertoire holds over 600,000 distinct CDR3 sequences, with about 45% as singletons. Material for sequencing was blood. These receptors all stem from a man of 80 years or more in good health. Each CDR3 is given with its conserved first and last residue. The D gene is left open where the match is weak. Some rows have no size entry. The others give once, few or many, or a class for an expanded clone.

>many|TRBJ2-6|NA|TRBV28
TGTGCCAGCAGTTCCCAGTCCGTCTCTTCCTCAGGGGCCAACGTCCTGACTTTC
CASSSQSVSSSGANVLTF
>NA|TRBJ2-3|TRBD1|TRBV20-1
TGCAGTGTCCTACCGGGACAGATCTTCACAGATACGCAGTATTTT
CSVLPGQIFTDTQYF
>few|TRBJ2-3|NA|TRBV19
TGTGCCAGTAGTTCCGGACTACTCACAGATACGCAGTATTTT
CASSSGLLTDTQYF
>few|TRBJ1-2|TRBD1|TRBV7-9
TGTGCCAGCAGCCCACATGGGACAGGGGCGAGCGGCTACACCTTC
CASSPHGTGASGYTF
>NA|TRBJ1-5|NA|TRBV5-5
TGTGCCAGCAGCTTGGTGTATGGTCAGCCCCAGCATTTT
CASSLVYGQPQHF
>few|TRBJ2-7|TRBD1|TRBV10-3
TGTGCCATCAGTGAGCCAGGACGACAGGGTGGGACGGGCGAGCAGTACTTC
CAISEPGRQGGTGEQYF
>NA|TRBJ2-5|TRBD1|TRBV3-1
TGTGCCAGCAGCCGCAAGCCGAAATTCCGGGACAGTCAGGAGACCCAGTACTTC
CASSRKPKFRDSQETQYF
>NA|TRBJ2-3|TRBD2|TRBV6-5
TGTGCCAGCGGCCAGACTAGCGGGAGCACAGATACGCAGTATTTT
CASGQTSGSTDTQYF
>NA|TRBJ1-4|TRBD1|TRBV20-1
TGCAGTGCTAGAGATCCCAGGGGGCGAGGTGAAAAACTGTTTTTT
CSARDPRGRGEKLFF
>NA|TRBJ2-6|NA|TRBV20-1
TGCAGTGCTAGAGATCGACGGGGTAACTTAGGGGGGGCCAACGTCCTGACTTTC
CSARDRRGNLGGANVLTF
>NA|TRBJ2-7|NA|TRBV12-3/TRBV12-4
TGTGCCAGCAGCCACCCCCCCTGGGGGGAGCAGTACTTC
CASSHPPWGEQYF
>few|TRBJ2-5|NA|TRBV5-1
TGCGCCAGCAGCCAACCCACGGGGACAAGTGAGCAGTACTTC
CASSQPTGTSEQYF
>NA|TRBJ2-1|NA|TRBV5-1
TGCGTCAGCAGCTTGATTGGCTCTTGCAATGAGCAGTTCTTC
CVSSLIGSCNEQFF
>once|TRBJ2-5|NA|TRBV28
TGTGCCAGCAAGGTTGTGGGGTTTGGAGAGACCCAGTACTTC
CASKVVGFGETQYF
>once|TRBJ2-3|TRBD2|TRBV25-1
TGTGCCAGCAGTGAATCAGGCACTAGCGGGAGGAACTATTTTAGCACAGATACGCAGTATTTT
CASSESGTSGRNYFSTDTQYF
>few|TRBJ2-5|TRBD1|TRBV7-2
TGTGCCAGCAGCTTAGTTCCCCAGGGGGCGGGTGAGCAGTACTTC
CASSLVPQGAGEQYF
>NA|TRBJ2-5|NA|TRBV9
TGTGCCAGCAGCGAAAACGCGGGCGCTCAAGAGACCCAGTACTTC
CASSENAGAQETQYF
>NA|TRBJ2-1|NA|TRBV4-1
TGCGCCAGCAGCCAAGAAGGTTCGGGGCGGCCGGGGAATGAGCAGTTCTTC
CASSQEGSGRPGNEQFF
>few|TRBJ2-5|NA|TRBV12-3/TRBV12-4
TGTGCCAGCAGTACCCATCACGCGGGTTTTGGAGGGGGAGAGACCCAGTACTTC
CASSTHHAGFGGGETQYF
>few|TRBJ2-3|TRBD1|TRBV2
TGTGCCAGCATAAGACAGGGATTCGGCACAGATACGCAGTATTTT
CASIRQGFGTDTQYF
>NA|TRBJ2-3|TRBD1|TRBV20-1
TGCAGTGCTGATCCAAGGGGGCTCGGGGCAGATACGCAGTATTTT
CSADPRGLGADTQYF
>NA|TRBJ2-5|TRBD1|TRBV6-6
TGTGCCAGCAGTCAGGCGACAGGGGGCGGAGAGACCCAGTACTTC
CASSQATGGGETQYF
>NA|TRBJ1-2|NA|TRBV6-6
TGTGCCAGCATTACTGCGTGGGGGATCTATGGCTACACCTTC
CASITAWGIYGYTF
>NA|TRBJ2-6|NA|TRBV9
TGTGCCAGCAGCCCGCAGAGCTCTGGGGCCAACGTCCTAACTTTC
CASSPQSSGANVLTF
>NA|TRBJ2-2|NA|TRBV12-3/TRBV12-4
TGTGCCAGCAGTCCGGGGGACAGACAGACCGGGGAGCTGTTTTTT
CASSPGDRQTGELFF
>NA|TRBJ2-2|TRBD2|TRBV20-1
TGCAGTGCCCAAAGACTAGCGGGAGGGCCAACCGGGGAGCTGTTTTTT
CSAQRLAGGPTGELFF
>many|TRBJ2-3|NA|TRBV7-2
TGTGCCAGCAGCTTAGCGCCCCTAGGCACAGATACGCAGTATTTT
CASSLAPLGTDTQYF
>NA|TRBJ2-5|NA|TRBV29-1
TGCAGCGTTGGAGTGAAGGAACTCGAGACCCAGTACTTC
CSVGVKELETQYF
>NA|TRBJ2-6|TRBD1|TRBV30
TGTGCCTGGTACAGGGGGCGAACCTCTGGGGCCAACGTCCTGACTTTC
CAWYRGRTSGANVLTF
>many|TRBJ2-5|NA|TRBV3-1
TGTGCCAGCAGCCACCTGAAAGAGACCCAGTACTTC
CASSHLKETQYF
>NA|TRBJ2-2|TRBD2|TRBV24-1
TGTGCCACCAGTGATTTGAAGACTAGCTGGAACACCGGGGAGCTGTTTTTT
CATSDLKTSWNTGELFF
>NA|TRBJ2-5|TRBD2|TRBV6-1
TGTGCCAGCAGTGACAAGCGGGAGGGAGGAGAGACCCAGTACTTC
CASSDKREGGETQYF
>NA|TRBJ1-1|NA|TRBV29-1
TGCAGCGTTGACGAGGCCCCTATCGGCACTGAAGCTTTCTTT
CSVDEAPIGTEAFF
>few|TRBJ2-3|TRBD2|TRBV9
TGTGCCAGCAGCGTTTCCGGGAGGGTGAACACAGATACGCAGTATTTT
CASSVSGRVNTDTQYF
>NA|TRBJ2-5|TRBD1|TRBV27
TGTGCCAGCAGTATGACAGGGGCCGGAAAGAGGGAGACCCAGTACTTC
CASSMTGAGKRETQYF
>NA|TRBJ2-1|TRBD2|TRBV12-5
TGTGCTAGTGGACCAACTAGCGGGGACTCCTACAATGAGCAGTTCTTC
CASGPTSGDSYNEQFF
>NA|TRBJ2-1|NA|TRBV7-2
TGTGCCACCAGCCTCACGTCGACTTCCTACAATGAGCAGTTCTTC
CATSLTSTSYNEQFF
>NA|TRBJ2-5|TRBD2|TRBV7-2
TGTGCCAGCAGCTTAGTGGTGACTAGCGGCCGCAATGAGCAGTACTTC
CASSLVVTSGRNEQYF
>NA|TRBJ2-1|NA|TRBV11-1
TGTGCCAGCAGCTTCCAGGGCATAGGTGTGGAGCAGTTCTTC
CASSFQGIGVEQFF
>NA|TRBJ2-5|TRBD2|TRBV2
TGTGCCAGCAGTCGACTAGCGGGAGGGCCAATTCTAGTGACCCAGTACTTC
CASSRLAGGPILVTQYF
>NA|TRBJ2-1|TRBD2|TRBV20-1
TGCAGTGCGCTAGCGGGAGTTCTCCGCAATGGGCAGTTCTTC
CSALAGVLRNGQFF
>few|TRBJ2-1|TRBD2|TRBV27
TGTGCCAGCAGTTCCCTGAGGACTAGCGGGAGTGGATCCTACAATGAGCAGTTCTTC
CASSSLRTSGSGSYNEQFF
>NA|TRBJ2-1|NA|TRBV7-2
TGTGCCAGCAGCCGCCGGGTTGGAAGCTCCTACAATGAGCAGTTCTTC
CASSRRVGSSYNEQFF
>NA|TRBJ1-4|NA|TRBV4-3
TGCGCCAGCTGGCACTTCCATGAAAAACTGTTTTTT
CASWHFHEKLFF
>few|TRBJ2-7|NA|TRBV7-6
TGTGCCAGCAGCTTAGTCTTGGGGGACCCCCTCGAGCAGTACTTC
CASSLVLGDPLEQYF
>few|TRBJ1-4|TRBD1|TRBV29-1
TGCAGCGTTGGGCAGGGGGTTGAAAAACTGTTTTTT
CSVGQGVEKLFF
>NA|TRBJ1-2|TRBD1|TRBV7-9
TGTGCCAGCAGCCTACTAGGGACAGGGGGGGATGGCTACACCTTC
CASSLLGTGGDGYTF
>NA|TRBJ2-3|NA|TRBV20-1
TGCAGTGCTAAACCGGACTCCCCTGGTACGCAGTATTTT
CSAKPDSPGTQYF
>NA|TRBJ2-3|TRBD1|TRBV20-1
TGCAGTGCGAGGACAGGGGGTTGGGGGACAGATACGCAGTATTTT
CSARTGGWGTDTQYF
>NA|TRBJ2-1|NA|TRBV28
TGTGCCTCTTCGAGACAGAGAGCCCACAATGAGCAGTTCTTC
CASSRQRAHNEQFF